This TCR beta chain was sequenced in a study of cytomegalovirus exposure and HLA in healthy donors. About the study: Within the Caucasian-associated ancestry cluster were approximately 77% of the approximately 400 genotyped donors. Study observations and caveats: Presence/absence analyses assumed roughly uniform sequencing depth across donors. Trimming of TCR beta V- and J-genes showed a link, identified in a later analysis, to a missense DCLRE1C variant.

PCR primers comprised 60 Vbeta and 13 Jbeta primers. The table came from immunoSEQ multiplex PCR; TCRdb's copy has only in-frame clones and leaves some out. Of some 120,000 clones in the sample, over 65% were seen once. With regard to this clone: Its cognate antigen is unknown.

The sample comprised PBMCs. The sequence came from a woman between 35 and 50 years old in good health and CMV-seronegative.

CDR3 DNA sequence: TGTGCCAGCAGACCGGGACTAGCGCCCAATGAGCAGTTCTTC. Translated: CASRPGLAPNEQFF. The chain employs TRBV5-5 and TRBJ2-1; 10 bases fit TRBD2. Trimming took 5 bases from V and 6 from J; bases not matched to a gene: 5. CDR1 SGHKS and CDR2 YYEKEE come from the germline V gene (reference sequence). The CDR3 length is 14 residues.